The 26 T cell receptor beta chains reported below all come from one sample, sequenced in a study of shared clonotypes between healthy human individuals. Assay: immunoSEQ multiplex PCR; the TCRdb copy retains only in-frame clones and omits some. The sample records about 960,000 clones, more than 75% being singletons. Sequenced: memory CD4+ T cells sorted from blood. Indicated subset: CD45RA-negative fraction. Source of these receptors: a man aged 18 to 30 in good health.

This clone was observed a few times. The chain joins TRBV30 to TRBJ2-2, with 10 bases identical to TRBD1. With V trimmed by 2 bases and J by 6 bases, 12 bases remained unmatched. Per germline, CDR1 GTSNPN and CDR2 SVGIG (reference sequence). The CDR3 is made up of 17 amino acids. DNA for the CDR3: TGTGCCTGGAGTAAGGACAGGGGGAGATTAGGGGCCGGGGAGCTGTTTTTT. Its protein is CAWSKDRGRLGAGELFF.

The chain employs TRBV6-5 and TRBJ1-2; D is ambiguous. Germline-derived CDR1 and CDR2 are MNHEY and SVGAGI. Trimming left V 11 bases short and J 2 bases short, with 9 bases between. The CDR3 extends over 11 amino acids. The CDR3 loop reads CASVGNYGYTF. CDR3 in DNA: TGTGCCTCAGTAGGGAACTATGGCTACACCTTC.

The gene calls are TRBV7-3 and TRBJ2-3, with D hard to call. The V end lost 2 bases, the J end lost 6 bases, and 9 bases lay between the germline ends. The CDR3 spans 13 residues. Germline CDR1 reads SGHTA; CDR2 reads FQGTGA. The CDR3 sequence: CASSLYRRDTQYF. The CDR3 DNA is TGTGCCAGCAGCTTATATCGTCGTGATACGCAGTATTTT.

The chain recombines TRBV19 with TRBJ2-7, with D possibly being TRBD1 or TRBD2 (6 bases each). The CDR3 is made up of 13 amino acids. Trimming took 6 bases from V and 3 from J, leaving 12 bases between them. The V gene's germline CDR1 is LNHDA and CDR2 SQIVND (reference sequence). The CDR3 bases are TGTGCCAGTAGCCCGGAGGGGGGCTACGAGCAGTACTTC. Its translation is CASSPEGGYEQYF.

This clone was observed at least ten times. The chain joins TRBV7-2 to TRBJ2-7; 7 nucleotides match TRBD2. The germline gives CDR1 SGHTA, CDR2 FQGNSA. The CDR3 length is 18 residues. V lost 2 bases to trimming and J lost 4 bases; unmatched junction nucleotides: 17. CDR3 amino acids: CASSLTASGRVWAYEQYF. The CDR3 nucleotides read TGTGCCAGCAGCTTAACGGCTAGCGGACGCGTATGGGCTTACGAGCAGTACTTC.

The V gene is TRBV30, the J gene TRBJ2-4, with TRBD2 matching 8 bases. CDR3 size: 12 residues. Germline assignment: CDR1 GTSNPN and CDR2 SVGIG (reference sequence). Germline trimming cut 2 bases from V and 8 bases from J; bases unmatched to any gene: 2. This CDR3 is CAWSRGGYIQYF. The CDR3, as DNA: TGTGCCTGGAGTCGGGGGGGATACATTCAGTACTTC.

This clone was recorded a few times. The chain couples TRBV6-5 to TRBJ1-5, with no clear D. The length of the CDR3 is 15 residues. Between the trimmed V and J ends, which lost 6 bases and 5 bases, there was a span of 17 bases. Germline CDR1 reads MNHEY; CDR2 reads SVGAGI. The CDR3 sequence: CASRRAARKDQPQHF. The CDR3 nucleotides read TGTGCCAGCAGGCGGGCCGCGAGAAAGGATCAGCCCCAGCATTTT.

This clone was recorded once. A single base is all that separates this from a far larger clone, so a read error is likely. CDR3 nucleotide sequence: TGCAGCGTTGAAGAGGGGAGTGTGAACACTGAAGCTTTCTTT. Encoded protein: CSVEEGSVNTEAFF. The chain employs TRBV29-1 and TRBJ1-1; D gene ambiguous. Trimming shortened V by 0 bases and J by 0 bases, and 8 bases separated the two germline ends. Germline CDR1 reads SQVTM; CDR2 reads ANQGSEA. This CDR3 has 14 residues.

A few counts support this clone. The chain uses TRBV2 and TRBJ1-2; D is unclear. The germline gives CDR1 SNHLY, CDR2 FYNNEI. Trimming left V 3 bases short and J 5 bases short, with 7 bases between. CDR3 length: 12 residues. The CDR3 nucleotides are TGTGCCAGCAGTGACCCCCCTTATGGCTACACCTTC. Its protein product is CASSDPPYGYTF.

V usage is TRBV18 and J usage is TRBJ2-3; 14 nucleotides align to TRBD2. The CDR3 runs 18 residues. J was trimmed by 5 bases and V by 5 bases; bases with no gene match: 12. CDR1 KGHSH and CDR2 LQKENI come from the germline V gene. The CDR3, as DNA: TGTGCCAGCTCAGCGTACACGGGACTAGCGGGGGAGGGAGATACGCAGTATTTT. Translating it yields CASSAYTGLAGEGDTQYF.

The chain joins TRBV5-1 to TRBJ1-5; TRBD1 aligns across 7 bases. Germline V lookup: CDR1 SGHRS, CDR2 YFSETQ. CDR3 size: 14 residues. Losses at the gene ends were 3 bases for V and 5 bases for J; bases not matched to a gene: 5. The CDR3 region is CASSWDSPDQPQHF. CDR3 sequence (DNA): TGCGCCAGCAGCTGGGACAGTCCCGATCAGCCCCAGCATTTT.

CDR3 residues: CASSPPLNEKLFF. DNA for the CDR3: TGTGCCAGCAGCCCCCCATTAAATGAAAAACTGTTTTTT. V gene TRBV11-2 combines with J gene TRBJ1-4, with D unresolved. Trimming cost V 5 bases and J 5 bases, with 9 bases left between them. From germline, CDR1 is SGHAT and CDR2 FQNNGV. This CDR3 has 13 residues.

This chain's CDR3 is CASSLEGGGQSKGSKAFF. In nucleotides, the CDR3 is TGCGCCAGCAGCTTGGAAGGAGGGGGACAGTCCAAGGGGTCGAAAGCTTTCTTT. The chain carries TRBV5-1 and TRBJ1-1; 7 bases agree with TRBD1. The CDR3 is made up of 18 amino acids. Germline loops: CDR1 SGHRS, CDR2 YFSETQ. After removal of 0 bases from V and 9 bases from J, the junction contained 20 bases not matched to a gene.

This chain uses TRBV30 with TRBJ1-2; possibly TRBD1 for D (5 bases). This CDR3 has 14 amino acids. Germline V gene lookup returns CDR1 GTSNPN and CDR2 SVGIG (reference sequence). V dropped 1 base and J dropped 4 bases, with 13 bases sitting between them. The CDR3 sequence: CAWSGQGRGYGYTF. CDR3 in DNA: TGTGCCTGGAGTGGGCAGGGCCGGGGCTATGGCTACACCTTC.

The CDR3 reads CASSALAGGPFKYF. CDR3 DNA: TGTGCCAGCAGCGCACTAGCGGGAGGGCCTTTTAAGTACTTC. This chain links TRBV7-2 with TRBJ2-7, with 13 positions matching TRBD2. Germline trimming cut 5 bases from V and 11 bases from J; bases unmatched to any gene: 9. The CDR3 sequence is 14 residues long. Germline-derived CDR1 and CDR2 are SGHTA and FQGNSA.

This clone was seen more than once but under ten times. The identical CDR3 is also encoded by other nucleotide sequences in the sample. The chain employs TRBV19 and TRBJ1-5; a possible D gene is TRBD1 (6 bases). CDR3 length equals 15 residues. V lost 4 bases, J lost 2 bases, and 12 bases lay in between. Germline values: CDR1 LNHDA, CDR2 SQIVND (reference sequence). CDR3 nucleotide sequence: TGTGCCAGTAGTACAACAGGGATTGGCAATCAGCCCCAGCATTTT. Its protein product is CASSTTGIGNQPQHF.

This sequence joins TRBV5-5 and TRBJ2-7; a weak D match, TRBD1 (5 bases). The CDR3 is made up of 14 amino acids. Trimming removed 4 bases from V and 1 base from J, with 12 bases in between. CDR1 SGHKS and CDR2 YYEKEE come from the germline V gene (reference sequence). The CDR3 DNA reads TGTGCCAGCAGCAGACTGGACACGTCCTACGAGCAGTACTTC. Amino acids: CASSRLDTSYEQYF.

J is TRBJ2-4 and V is TRBV11-2, with a tentative D call TRBD2 (6 bases). The CDR3 length is 16 residues. From germline, CDR1 is SGHAT and CDR2 FQNNGV. Trimming shortened V by 4 bases and J by 0 bases, and 13 bases separated the two germline ends. For the CDR3, the DNA is TGTGCCAGCAGCTCGGGGGAGGTCCTAGCCAAAAACATTCAGTACTTC. It specifies CASSSGEVLAKNIQYF.

The chain has TRBV2 and TRBJ2-2; 8 positions match TRBD1. The CDR3 length is 14 residues. Germline-derived CDR1 and CDR2 are SNHLY and FYNNEI. With 8 bases clipped from V and 4 bases from J, the junction kept 6 bases outside the gene matches. DNA for the CDR3: TGTGCCAGCCGAGGACAGGGACCCACCGGGGAGCTGTTTTTT. Residues: CASRGQGPTGELFF.

The chain is built from TRBV6-5 and TRBJ1-5; D is unclear. This CDR3 comprises 15 residues. Looked up from germline, CDR1 is MNHEY and CDR2 is SVGAGI. The V gene lost 6 bases and the J gene lost 8 bases, with 20 bases spanning the gap. The CDR3 region is CASRREGYLSEPQHF. The CDR3 coding sequence is TGTGCCAGCAGACGAGAGGGCTACCTATCAGAGCCCCAGCATTTT.

V is TRBV4-1 and J is TRBJ2-7; D not certain. V was trimmed by 1 base and J by 4 bases, leaving 17 bases between them. Looked up from germline, CDR1 is MGHRA and CDR2 is YSYEKL. The CDR3 has 16 amino acids. The CDR3, as DNA: TGCGCCAGCAGCCAAGGCCCCGGCAGAACTCTTTACGAGCAGTACTTC. This codes for CASSQGPGRTLYEQYF.

The V and J genes are TRBV28 and TRBJ2-7; D ambiguous. CDR1 is MDHEN and CDR2 is SYDVKM in the germline V gene. The CDR3 is 12 amino acids. The germline V and J ends were trimmed by 6 bases and 9 bases, with 15 bases remaining between them. CDR3 in amino acids: CASSPIGRWQYF. CDR3 nucleotides: TGTGCCAGCAGCCCCATCGGAAGGTGGCAGTACTTC.

The J gene is TRBJ2-5, the V gene TRBV5-8; unclear D gene. The CDR3 loop spans 16 amino acids. The V gene's germline CDR1 is SGHTS and CDR2 YDEGEE. V was pared by 4 bases and J by 0 bases, with 16 bases between. This CDR3 is CASSPGRGLYQETQYF. In DNA, the CDR3 is TGTGCCAGCAGCCCTGGGCGTGGCCTATACCAAGAGACCCAGTACTTC.

J is TRBJ1-2 and V is TRBV7-2; TRBD1 is a possible D gene (5 bases). Between the trimmed V and J ends, which lost 5 bases and 6 bases, there was a span of 19 bases. The germline gives CDR1 SGHTA, CDR2 FQGNSA. The CDR3 loop spans 15 amino acids. For the CDR3, the DNA is TGTGCCAGCAGCCCCCAGATAGTGGTGGGGCATGGCTACACCTTC. It specifies CASSPQIVVGHGYTF.

This rearrangement joins TRBV5-5 to TRBJ1-5; 9 nucleotides match TRBD1. CDR1 SGHKS and CDR2 YYEKEE come from the germline V gene (reference sequence). The CDR3 sequence is 15 residues long. With V trimmed by 4 bases and J by 4 bases, 6 bases remained unmatched. The CDR3 coding sequence is TGTGCCAGCAGCCGGACAGGGGATGGGAATCAGCCCCAGCATTTT. It codes for CASSRTGDGNQPQHF.

This sequence joins TRBV4-1 and TRBJ2-1; unclear D gene. Germline V gene data show CDR1 as MGHRA and CDR2 as YSYEKL. V lost 4 bases to trimming and J lost 3 bases, with 7 bases between them. CDR3 length: 13 amino acids. The chain's CDR3 is CASSLAIYNEQFF. The CDR3 nucleotides read TGCGCCAGCAGCCTCGCTATCTACAATGAGCAGTTCTTC.